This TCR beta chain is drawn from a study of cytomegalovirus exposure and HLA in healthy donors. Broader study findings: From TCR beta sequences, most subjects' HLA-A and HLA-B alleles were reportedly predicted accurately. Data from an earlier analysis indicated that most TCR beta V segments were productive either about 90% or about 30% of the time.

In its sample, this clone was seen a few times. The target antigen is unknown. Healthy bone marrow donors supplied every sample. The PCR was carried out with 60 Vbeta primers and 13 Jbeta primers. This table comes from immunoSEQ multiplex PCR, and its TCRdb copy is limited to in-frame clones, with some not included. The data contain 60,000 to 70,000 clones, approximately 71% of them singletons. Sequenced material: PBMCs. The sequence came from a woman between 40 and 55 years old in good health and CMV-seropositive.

CDR3: CASTREGTEAFF. DNA of the CDR3: TGTGCCAGCACCAGGGAGGGCACTGAAGCTTTCTTT. The chain carries TRBV6-5 and TRBJ1-1; D perhaps matches TRBD1 (5 bases). The CDR3 covers 12 residues. Germline assignment: CDR1 MNHEY and CDR2 SVGAGI. V was shortened by 7 bases and J by 4 bases, with 10 bases between the two germline ends.